What follows are 13 T cell receptor beta chains derived from one specimen sequenced in a study of technical replicates of blood from a handful of donors. Profiling relied on immunoSEQ multiplex PCR, and the TCRdb table lists in-frame clones only, not all of them. The sample shows tens of thousands of clones, roughly nine tenths of them seen only once. Sequences were obtained from PBMCs. Receptors originate from a human donor in good health. Some clones in this sample may be carry-over from other donors' samples.

The chain links TRBV4-3 to TRBJ1-2; possible D gene TRBD1, 5 bases. Deletions cut 0 bases from V and 1 base from J, with 15 bases between. Germline V gene sequence: CDR1 LGHNA, CDR2 YSLEER. The CDR3 length is 17 residues. CDR3 loop: CASSQDNGSGGNYGYTF. The CDR3 DNA sequence: TGCGCCAGCAGCCAAGATAACGGATCGGGGGGTAACTATGGCTACACCTTC.

To note about this clone: In the same sample, other DNA sequences code for this CDR3. This CDR3 is CASSQDRGSTNEKLFF. CDR3 nucleotides: TGCGCCAGCAGCCAAGATCGAGGGTCTACTAATGAAAAACTGTTTTTT. This chain uses TRBV4-3 with TRBJ1-4; no reliable D call. The CDR3 has 16 amino acids. Per the germline V gene, CDR1 is LGHNA and CDR2 is YSLEER. Trimming left V 0 bases short and J 2 bases short, with 10 bases between.

The chain is built from TRBV11-2 and TRBJ2-5; D not resolved. This CDR3 is built from 11 residues. Germline CDR1 reads SGHAT; CDR2 reads FQNNGV. V dropped 4 bases and J dropped 2 bases, with 2 bases sitting between them. CDR3: CASSSQETQYF. The CDR3, as DNA: TGTGCCAGCAGCTCGCAAGAGACCCAGTACTTC. Supplemented by reference TRBV11-2 and TRBJ2-5, the full variable domain reads EAGVAQSPRYKIIEKRQSVAFWCNPISGHATLYWYQQILGQGPKLLIQFQNNGVVDDSQLPKDRFSAERLKGVDSTLKIQPAKLEDSAVYLCASSSQETQYFGPGTRLLVL.

V and J are TRBV7-2 and TRBJ2-6; 8 bases are shared with TRBD1. From germline, CDR1 is SGHTA and CDR2 FQGNSA. With V trimmed by 7 bases and J by 3 bases, 5 bases remained unmatched. This CDR3 spans 15 amino acids. The CDR3 bases are TGTGCCAGCAACCTACAGGGGGGTGGGGCCAACGTCCTGACTTTC. Amino acid sequence: CASNLQGGGANVLTF.

This clone was picked up one time. This rearrangement joins TRBV5-4 to TRBJ2-5, with TRBD2 matching over 7 bases. Germline-derived CDR1 and CDR2 are SGHNT and YYREEE (reference sequence). Trimming cost V 2 bases and J 0 bases; bases outside gene matches: 4. The CDR3 length is 15 residues. CDR3 coding DNA: TGTGCCAGCAGCTTTGAGGCGGGAGACCAAGAGACCCAGTACTTC. It encodes CASSFEAGDQETQYF.

This chain links TRBV6-4 with TRBJ2-2; D uncertain. Between the trimmed V and J ends, which lost 0 bases and 3 bases, there was a span of 8 bases. Germline values: CDR1 MRHNA, CDR2 SNTAGT. This CDR3 contains 15 residues. CDR3 loop: CASSDSRSDTGELFF. The CDR3 nucleotides read TGTGCCAGCAGTGACTCGAGGTCAGACACCGGGGAGCTGTTTTTT.

The chain is built from TRBV2 and TRBJ2-1; TRBD2 matches at 7 bases. CDR3 length: 14 amino acids. Germline assignment: CDR1 SNHLY and CDR2 FYNNEI. V was pared by 4 bases and J by 8 bases, with 8 bases of the junction left unmatched. The CDR3 sequence: CASSATSAGYEQFF. The CDR3 coding sequence is TGTGCCAGCAGTGCTACTAGCGCAGGGTATGAGCAGTTCTTC.

Here the CDR3 reads CASSRVDYSEQFF. The CDR3 region has the DNA TGTGCCAGCAGCCGGGTCGACTATTCTGAGCAGTTCTTC. The chain carries TRBV7-9 and TRBJ2-1; the D gene is possibly TRBD2 (5 bases). Looked up from germline, CDR1 is SEHNR and CDR2 is FQNEAQ (reference sequence). The CDR3 runs to 13 residues. V was trimmed by 5 bases and J by 9 bases, leaving 14 bases between them.

The V and J genes are TRBV11-2 and TRBJ2-7, with a weak D call TRBD1 (6 bases). The germline V gene encodes CDR1 SGHAT and CDR2 FQNNGV. V lost 3 bases and J lost 2, with 11 bases in between. CDR3 length equals 14 residues. The CDR3 sequence: CASSFTRGTYEQYF. As DNA, the CDR3 is TGTGCCAGCAGCTTTACTAGGGGGACCTACGAGCAGTACTTC.

The V and J genes are TRBV18 and TRBJ1-2; D is uncertain. CDR3 length equals 13 residues. Germline CDR1 KGHSH, CDR2 LQKENI. Trimming removed 5 bases at V and 2 bases at J, with 9 bases between. The CDR3 bases are TGTGCCAGCTCAACCGACAAAAACTATGGCTACACCTTC. Residues: CASSTDKNYGYTF.

The V and J genes are TRBV9 and TRBJ1-6, with D unclear. The CDR3 extends over 14 amino acids. CDR1 and CDR2 from the germline V gene are SGDLS and YYNGEE. V dropped 2 bases and J dropped 4 bases, with 7 bases sitting between them. The chain's CDR3 is CASSVKTYNSPLHF. The CDR3 DNA follows: TGTGCCAGCAGCGTCAAGACTTATAATTCACCCCTCCACTTT.

This chain joins TRBV2 and TRBJ1-1, with 7 bases that match TRBD1. Germline V gene sequence: CDR1 SNHLY, CDR2 FYNNEI. The junction had 10 bases not matched to a gene; V was cut back by 6 bases and J by 3 bases. This CDR3 is 15 amino acids long. The CDR3 DNA follows: TGTGCCAGCAGGCCACTAGGACAGGCTTACACTGAAGCTTTCTTT. It codes for CASRPLGQAYTEAFF.

This rearrangement joins TRBV6-5 to TRBJ2-1; D perhaps matches TRBD2 (5 bases). The CDR3 has 15 residues. Per the germline V gene, CDR1 is MNHEY and CDR2 is SVGAGI. Trimming cost V 0 bases and J 0 bases, with 6 bases left between them. The CDR3 loop reads CASSYSGSSYNEQFF. The CDR3 nucleotides are TGTGCCAGCAGTTACTCTGGGAGCTCCTACAATGAGCAGTTCTTC.